One TCR beta chain is described in this entry. This record comes from a study of blood T cell repertoires in COVID-19. This CDR3 has 14 amino acids. Germline V gene lookup returns CDR1 SNHLY and CDR2 FYNNEI. V was trimmed by 6 bases and J by 4 bases, leaving 15 bases between them. The method was immunoSEQ multiplex PCR; TCRdb's version includes in-frame clones alone and lacks a portion of them. The data contain around 80,000 clones, 65% to 80% of them singletons. Sequencing used peripheral blood. The clonotype originates from a woman of 80 years or more with active or convalescent COVID-19. The rearrangement links TRBV2 to TRBJ1-1; D perhaps matches TRBD1 (5 bases). DNA for the CDR3: TGTGCCAGCAGCCGTACGGCCGGGGGCACTGAAGCTTTCTTT. Translated, it gives CASSRTAGGTEAFF.